The 20 T cell receptor beta chains listed next were all sequenced from one sample in a study of blood T cell repertoires in COVID-19 (TCRdb year 2020). Library creation used the immunoSEQ multiplex PCR assay. TCRdb carries this immuneACCESS record with in-frame sequences only. Its versions omit some clonotypes, under half of them owing to an unresolved V gene in the studies checked, with the rest unexplained. Present in this sample are fewer than 150,000 clones, 85% to 90% of which were seen just once. The ten biggest clones cover more than 9.5% of the sample. Material for sequencing was peripheral blood. All receptors come from a woman aged 80 or over with acute or convalescent COVID-19.

V and J are TRBV18 and TRBJ1-5; 7 nucleotides agree with TRBD1. The CDR3 is 13 amino acids. Per the germline V gene, CDR1 is KGHSH and CDR2 is LQKENI. Unmatched junction bases numbered 4, after V lost 6 bases and J lost 5 bases. Here the CDR3 reads CASSLDRDQPQHF. In DNA, the CDR3 is TGTGCCAGCTCCCTCGACAGGGATCAGCCCCAGCATTTT.

The chain couples TRBV11-3 to TRBJ2-1; 8 bases are shared with TRBD1. Germline V lookup: CDR1 SGHNT, CDR2 YENEEA. The CDR3 is 16 residues long. Trimming removed 5 bases from V and 1 base from J; junction bases left unmatched: 7. The CDR3 sequence: CASSPGQGSSYNEQFF. CDR3 sequence (DNA): TGTGCCAGCAGCCCAGGACAGGGATCATCCTACAATGAGCAGTTCTTC.

V gene TRBV30 combines with J gene TRBJ1-1; the match to TRBD1 covers 7 bases. The CDR3 length is 10 residues. Looked up from germline, CDR1 is GTSNPN and CDR2 is SVGIG (reference sequence). V was pared by 8 bases and J by 11 bases, with 8 bases of the junction left unmatched. The CDR3 is CAGSTGKAFF. The CDR3 DNA is TGTGCCGGATCGACAGGGAAGGCTTTCTTT.

The genes are TRBV18 and TRBJ2-1, with 9 bases matching TRBD1. Germline-derived CDR1 and CDR2 are KGHSH and LQKENI. V lost 3 bases and J lost 0; bases outside the gene matches: 6. The CDR3 length is 17 residues. The CDR3: CASSPFRDRVSYNEQFF. The CDR3 DNA is TGTGCCAGCTCACCTTTCCGGGACAGGGTCTCCTACAATGAGCAGTTCTTC.

J is TRBJ1-6 and V is TRBV5-4; D possibly corresponds to TRBD1 (5 bases). Per the germline V gene, CDR1 is SGHNT and CDR2 is YYREEE (reference sequence). CDR3 length equals 14 residues. Deletions cut 0 bases from V and 10 bases from J, with 11 bases between. DNA of the CDR3: TGTGCCAGCAGCTTGGGGACACAACAGTCACCCCTCCACTTT. Protein product: CASSLGTQQSPLHF. The variable domain in full, completed from reference TRBV5-4 and TRBJ1-6, reads ETGVTQSPTHLIKTRGQQVTLRCSSQSGHNTVSWYQQALGQGPQFIFQYYREEENGRGNFPPRFSGLQFPNYSSELNVNALELDDSALYLCASSLGTQQSPLHFGNGTRLTVT.

The genes are TRBV29-1 and TRBJ2-5, with a possible D match to TRBD1 (5 bases). Looked up from germline, CDR1 is SQVTM and CDR2 is ANQGSEA. Trimming left V 0 bases short and J 4 bases short, with 12 bases between. The CDR3 length is 14 residues. CDR3: CSVEERGLPETQYF. The CDR3 DNA is TGCAGCGTTGAAGAAAGGGGCCTTCCAGAGACCCAGTACTTC.

The rearrangement links TRBV19 to TRBJ2-1; perhaps TRBD2 as D (7 bases). V lost 1 base and J lost 3, with 16 bases in between. Germline-derived CDR1 and CDR2 are LNHDA and SQIVND (reference sequence). The CDR3 consists of 17 residues. The CDR3 DNA is TGTGCCAGTAGTATAGGCCCCAGGAGGGGGGGCTACAATGAGCAGTTCTTC. Protein: CASSIGPRRGGYNEQFF.

The sample holds one count of this clone. This chain joins TRBV20-1 and TRBJ2-1; 11 bases fit TRBD2. The CDR3 runs 11 residues. CDR1 DFQATT and CDR2 SNEGSKA come from the germline V gene (reference sequence). The CDR3 nucleotides read TGCAGCGGGACTAGCGGCAATGAGCAGTTCTTC. It is translated as CSGTSGNEQFF.

This clone was counted once. The V and J genes are TRBV29-1 and TRBJ2-1; no firm D call. The ends were cut back, 4 bases at V and 0 bases at J, with 10 bases in the middle. The length of the CDR3 is 14 residues. The germline gives CDR1 SQVTM, CDR2 ANQGSEA. The CDR3 bases are TGCAGCGTTGGAGATCCCAGCTCCTACAATGAGCAGTTCTTC. Amino acid sequence: CSVGDPSSYNEQFF.

The chain employs TRBV15 and TRBJ1-2; a weak D match, TRBD1 (6 bases). CDR1 LNHNV and CDR2 YYDKDF come from the germline V gene (reference sequence). Trimming left V 0 bases short and J 11 bases short, with 19 bases between. The CDR3 runs to 15 residues. The CDR3 region has the DNA TGTGCCACCAGCAGAGATGCAGGGGCCTTTGAACGTTACACCTTC. Amino acids: CATSRDAGAFERYTF.

J is TRBJ2-5 and V is TRBV3-1 (or the pseudogene TRBV3-2); 12 nucleotides align to TRBD2. Germline-derived CDR1 and CDR2 are LGHDT and YNNKEL (reference sequence). This CDR3 is 15 amino acids long. The ends lost 7 bases at V and 3 bases at J; junction bases unmatched: 6. CDR3 DNA sequence: TGTGCCAGCATACGGACTAGCGGGGAAGAAGAGACCCAGTACTTC. This translates into CASIRTSGEEETQYF.

This rearrangement joins TRBV19 to TRBJ2-2; a possible D gene is TRBD2 (5 bases). V lost 8 bases and J lost 7, with 14 bases in between. This CDR3 is 13 amino acids long. Germline-derived CDR1 and CDR2 are LNHDA and SQIVND (reference sequence). CDR3 nucleotide sequence: TGTGCCAGTTCCCAGAGCGGAATCGGGGAGCTGTTTTTT. Translating gives CASSQSGIGELFF.

The table lists this clone with a count of one. The chain uses TRBV10-3 and TRBJ2-1; the match to TRBD1 covers 7 bases. This CDR3 is built from 14 residues. Germline CDR1 is ENHRY and CDR2 is SYGVKD. V lost 6 bases and J lost 5; bases outside the gene matches: 7. The CDR3 region has the DNA TGTGCCATCAGCGGCAGGGGGACCAACAATGAGCAGTTCTTC. Protein: CAISGRGTNNEQFF.

The chain joins TRBV2 to TRBJ1-1; possibly TRBD1 for D (5 bases). Trimming removed 4 bases at V and 4 bases at J, with 13 bases between. The CDR3 sequence is 14 residues long. The V gene's germline CDR1 is SNHLY and CDR2 FYNNEI. The CDR3 spells CASSGATGITEAFF. The CDR3 DNA reads TGTGCCAGCAGTGGGGCTACAGGAATCACTGAAGCTTTCTTT.

The V and J genes are TRBV5-1 and TRBJ2-1; 8 bases match TRBD2. This CDR3 spans 17 amino acids. The germline V gene encodes CDR1 SGHRS and CDR2 YFSETQ. With 1 base clipped from V and 9 bases from J, the junction kept 15 bases outside the gene matches. This chain's CDR3 is CASSLSGGALLNGEQFF. The CDR3 region has the DNA TGCGCCAGCAGCTTGTCCGGGGGGGCCCTATTGAATGGTGAGCAGTTCTTC.

The CDR3, as DNA: TGTGCCAGCAACAAACAGGGGGCCTTCACTGAAGCTTTCTTT. This translates into CASNKQGAFTEAFF. The chain combines TRBV7-2 with TRBJ1-1; 9 bases are a match to TRBD1. In germline, CDR1 is SGHTA, CDR2 FQGNSA. The J segment lost 4 bases and the V segment lost 7 bases, leaving 7 bases of the junction unmatched. This CDR3 contains 14 residues.

V gene TRBV15 combines with J gene TRBJ2-1; D uncertain. V lost 5 bases and J lost 7, with 9 bases in between. Germline V gene sequence: CDR1 LNHNV, CDR2 YYDKDF (reference sequence). This CDR3 region has 12 residues. This CDR3 is CATSRRRNEQFF. For the CDR3, the DNA is TGTGCCACCAGCCGACGGCGGAATGAGCAGTTCTTC.

This clone has a handful of counts. The chain combines TRBV7-9 with TRBJ1-5; 7 positions match TRBD1. CDR1 is SEHNR and CDR2 is FQNEAQ in the germline V gene (reference sequence). J gave up 2 bases and V 5 bases, and 6 bases lay outside the gene matches. The CDR3 length is 15 residues. CDR3 sequence: CASSVTGEGNQPQHF. The CDR3 region has the DNA TGTGCCAGCAGCGTTACAGGGGAAGGCAATCAGCCCCAGCATTTT.

The V gene is TRBV2, the J gene TRBJ1-6, with 7 bases lining up with TRBD1. Trimming at V came to 10 bases and at J to 5 bases, leaving 14 bases not matched to a gene. The CDR3 has 16 residues. Germline V gene lookup returns CDR1 SNHLY and CDR2 FYNNEI. The CDR3 reads CATTRNRGFNNSPLHF. The CDR3 nucleotides read TGTGCCACCACACGCAACAGGGGTTTTAATAATTCACCCCTCCACTTT.

The V and J genes are TRBV3-1 (or the pseudogene TRBV3-2) and TRBJ1-2; a possible D gene is TRBD1 (5 bases). The CDR3 is made up of 14 amino acids. CDR1 is LGHDT and CDR2 is YNNKEL in the germline V gene (reference sequence). V was trimmed by 0 bases and J by 4 bases, leaving 9 bases between them. The CDR3 spells CASSQEIRAYGYTF. The CDR3 DNA is TGTGCCAGCAGCCAAGAGATCAGGGCCTATGGCTACACCTTC.